This paragraph reports one T cell receptor beta chain. The data originate from a study of CD8 T cells in Susac syndrome. This CDR3 is 14 amino acids long. Germline V gene lookup returns CDR1 GTSNPN and CDR2 SVGIG (reference sequence). The junction had 2 bases not matched to a gene; V was cut back by 1 base and J by 2 bases. RNA in amounts of about 0.5 to 1 ug was reverse transcribed with random hexamers. TCRdb reprocessed the immunoSEQ multiplex PCR reads via MiXCR and lists one record per CDR3 protein. The sample has hundreds of thousands of distinct CDR3 sequences, roughly 94% seen once. TEMRA cells were FACS-enriched, and CD8+ and CD4+ T cells were isolated negatively.

The chain carries TRBV30 and TRBJ2-7; 10 positions agree with TRBD2. The sequenced sample was CD4+ T cells from PBMCs. This sequence was found in a human donor with multiple sclerosis. CDR3 coding DNA: TGTGCCTGGAGTGCGACTAGCGGGCCCTACGAGCAGTACTTC. Translated, it gives CAWSATSGPYEQYF.